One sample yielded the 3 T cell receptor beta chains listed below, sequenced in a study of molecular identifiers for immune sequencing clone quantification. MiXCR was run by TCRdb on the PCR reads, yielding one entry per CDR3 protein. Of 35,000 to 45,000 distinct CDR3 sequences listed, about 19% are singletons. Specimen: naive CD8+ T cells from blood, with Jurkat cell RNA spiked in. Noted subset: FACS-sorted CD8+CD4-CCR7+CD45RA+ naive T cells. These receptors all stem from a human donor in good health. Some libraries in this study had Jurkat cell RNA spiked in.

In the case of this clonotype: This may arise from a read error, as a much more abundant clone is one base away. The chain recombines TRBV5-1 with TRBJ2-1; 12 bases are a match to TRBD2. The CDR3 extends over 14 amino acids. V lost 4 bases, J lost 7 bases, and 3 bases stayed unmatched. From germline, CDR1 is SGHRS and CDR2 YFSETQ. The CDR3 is CASSPSGGANEQFF. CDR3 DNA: TGCGCCAGCAGCCCTAGCGGGGGGGCTAATGAGCAGTTCTTC.

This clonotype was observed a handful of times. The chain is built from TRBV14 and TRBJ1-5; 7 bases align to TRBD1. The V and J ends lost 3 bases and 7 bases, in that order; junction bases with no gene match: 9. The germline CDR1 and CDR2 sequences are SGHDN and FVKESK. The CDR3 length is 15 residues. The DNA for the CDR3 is TGTGCCAGCAGCCACGTACGACAGGGTTGGCAGCCCCAGCATTTT. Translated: CASSHVRQGWQPQHF.

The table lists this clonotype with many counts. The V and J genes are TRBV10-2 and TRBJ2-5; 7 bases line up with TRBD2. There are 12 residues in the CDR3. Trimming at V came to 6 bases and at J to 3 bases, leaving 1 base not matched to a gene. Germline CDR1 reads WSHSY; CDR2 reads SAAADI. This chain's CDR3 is CASSTSEETQYF. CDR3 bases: TGCGCCAGCAGCACTAGCGAAGAGACCCAGTACTTC.